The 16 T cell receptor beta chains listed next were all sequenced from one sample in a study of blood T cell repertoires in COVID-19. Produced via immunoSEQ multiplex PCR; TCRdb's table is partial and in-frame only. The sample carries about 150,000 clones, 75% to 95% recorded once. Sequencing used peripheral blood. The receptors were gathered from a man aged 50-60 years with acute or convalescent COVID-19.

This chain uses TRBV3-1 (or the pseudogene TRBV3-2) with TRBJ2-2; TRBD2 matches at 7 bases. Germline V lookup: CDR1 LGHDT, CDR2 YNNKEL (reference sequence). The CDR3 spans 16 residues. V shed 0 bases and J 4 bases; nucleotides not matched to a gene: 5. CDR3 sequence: CASSQDLAEGTGELFF. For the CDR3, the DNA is TGTGCCAGCAGCCAAGATCTAGCGGAAGGCACCGGGGAGCTGTTTTTT.

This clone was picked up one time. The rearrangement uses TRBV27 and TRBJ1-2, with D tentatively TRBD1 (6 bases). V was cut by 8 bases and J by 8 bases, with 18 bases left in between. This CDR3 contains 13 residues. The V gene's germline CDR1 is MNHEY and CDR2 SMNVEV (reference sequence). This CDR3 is CASGRTGGFGYTF. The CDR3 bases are TGTGCCAGCGGGCGGACGGGGGGCTTCGGCTACACCTTC.

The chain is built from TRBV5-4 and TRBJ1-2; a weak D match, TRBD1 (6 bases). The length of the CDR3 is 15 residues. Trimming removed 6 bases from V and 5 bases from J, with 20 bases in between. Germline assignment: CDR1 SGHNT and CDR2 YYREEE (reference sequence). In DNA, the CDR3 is TGTGCCAGCACCAAAGTTCAGACAGGTTCATATGGCTACACCTTC. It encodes CASTKVQTGSYGYTF.

The CDR3 sequence is CASSRQTGEYGYTF. The CDR3 DNA is TGTGCCAGCAGCCGCCAGACAGGGGAATATGGCTACACCTTC. The gene calls are TRBV9 and TRBJ1-2; 8 bases match TRBD1. With 4 bases clipped from V and 5 bases from J, the junction kept 7 bases outside the gene matches. The CDR3 is 14 amino acids. The germline V gene encodes CDR1 SGDLS and CDR2 YYNGEE. Using reference TRBV9 and TRBJ1-2 for the parts outside the CDR3, the full variable domain is DSGVTQTPKHLITATGQRVTLRCSPRSGDLSVYWYQQSLDQGLQFLIQYYNGEERAKGNILERFSAQQFPDLHSELNLSSLELGDSALYFCASSRQTGEYGYTFGSGTRLTVV.

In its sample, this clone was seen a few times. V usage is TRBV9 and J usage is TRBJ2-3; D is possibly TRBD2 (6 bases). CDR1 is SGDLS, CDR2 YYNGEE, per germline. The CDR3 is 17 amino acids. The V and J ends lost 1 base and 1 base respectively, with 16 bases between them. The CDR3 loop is CASSVSPRLGGTDTQYF. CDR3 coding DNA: TGTGCCAGCAGCGTATCCCCTAGACTAGGCGGCACAGATACGCAGTATTTT. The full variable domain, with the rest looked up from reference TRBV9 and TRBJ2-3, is DSGVTQTPKHLITATGQRVTLRCSPRSGDLSVYWYQQSLDQGLQFLIQYYNGEERAKGNILERFSAQQFPDLHSELNLSSLELGDSALYFCASSVSPRLGGTDTQYFGPGTRLTVL.

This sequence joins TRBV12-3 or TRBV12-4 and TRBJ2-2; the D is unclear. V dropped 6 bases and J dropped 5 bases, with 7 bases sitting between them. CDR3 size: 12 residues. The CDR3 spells CASSRTTGELFF. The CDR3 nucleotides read TGTGCCAGCAGCCGTACAACCGGGGAGCTGTTTTTT.

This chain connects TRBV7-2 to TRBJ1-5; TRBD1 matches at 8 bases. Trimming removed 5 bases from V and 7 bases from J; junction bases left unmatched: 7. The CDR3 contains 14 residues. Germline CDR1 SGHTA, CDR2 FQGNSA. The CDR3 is CASSIGQGGQPQHF. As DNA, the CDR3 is TGTGCCAGCAGCATCGGACAGGGTGGACAGCCCCAGCATTTT.

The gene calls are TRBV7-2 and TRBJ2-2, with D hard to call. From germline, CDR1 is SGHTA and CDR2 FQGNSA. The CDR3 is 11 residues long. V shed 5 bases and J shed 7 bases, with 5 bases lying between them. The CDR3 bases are TGTGCCAGCAGCCCCCGCGGGGAGCTGTTTTTT. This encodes CASSPRGELFF.

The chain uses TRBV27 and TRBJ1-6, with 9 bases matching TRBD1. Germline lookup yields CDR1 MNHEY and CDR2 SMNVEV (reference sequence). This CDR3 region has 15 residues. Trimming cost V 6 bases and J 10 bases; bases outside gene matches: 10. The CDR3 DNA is TGTGCCAGCAGGCGAGGGGGACAGGGTTGGTCACCCCTCCACTTT. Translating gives CASRRGGQGWSPLHF.

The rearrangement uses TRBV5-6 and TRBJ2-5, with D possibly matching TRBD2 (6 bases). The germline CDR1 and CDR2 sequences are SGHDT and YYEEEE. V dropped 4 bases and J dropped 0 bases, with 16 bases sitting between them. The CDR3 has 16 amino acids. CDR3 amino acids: CASSPRGVQYQETQYF. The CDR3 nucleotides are TGTGCCAGCAGCCCCCGCGGGGTACAGTACCAAGAGACCCAGTACTTC.

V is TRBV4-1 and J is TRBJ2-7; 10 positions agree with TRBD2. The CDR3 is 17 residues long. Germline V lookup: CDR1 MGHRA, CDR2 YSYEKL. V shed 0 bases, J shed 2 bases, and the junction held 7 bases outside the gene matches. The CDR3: CASSQEGALAGPYEQYF. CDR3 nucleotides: TGCGCCAGCAGCCAAGAGGGTGCACTAGCGGGGCCCTACGAGCAGTACTTC.

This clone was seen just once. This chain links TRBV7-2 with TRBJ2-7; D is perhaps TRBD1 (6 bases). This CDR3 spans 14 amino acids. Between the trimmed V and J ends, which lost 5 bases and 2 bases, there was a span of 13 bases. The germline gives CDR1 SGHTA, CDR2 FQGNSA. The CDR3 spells CASSTGQGAYEQYF. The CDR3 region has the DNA TGTGCCAGCAGCACAGGGCAGGGAGCCTACGAGCAGTACTTC.

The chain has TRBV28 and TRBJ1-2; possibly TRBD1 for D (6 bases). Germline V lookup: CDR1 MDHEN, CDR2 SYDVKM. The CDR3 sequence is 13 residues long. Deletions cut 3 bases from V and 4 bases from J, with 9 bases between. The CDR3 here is CASSLGGRYGYTF. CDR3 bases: TGTGCCAGCAGTTTGGGGGGGCGCTATGGCTACACCTTC.

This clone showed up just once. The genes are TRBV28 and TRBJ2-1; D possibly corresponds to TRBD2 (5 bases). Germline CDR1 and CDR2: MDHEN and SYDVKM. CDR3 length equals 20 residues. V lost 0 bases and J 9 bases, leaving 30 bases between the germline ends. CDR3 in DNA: TGTGCCAGCAGTTTATGGACAAGTAGAGGGCTTGGGAACCTAGATGGTGAGCAGTTCTTC. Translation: CASSLWTSRGLGNLDGEQFF.

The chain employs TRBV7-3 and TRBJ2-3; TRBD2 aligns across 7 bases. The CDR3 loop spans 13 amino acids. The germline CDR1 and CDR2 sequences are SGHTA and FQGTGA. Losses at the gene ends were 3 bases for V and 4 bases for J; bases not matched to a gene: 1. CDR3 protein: CASSLAGADTQYF. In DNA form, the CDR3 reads TGTGCCAGCAGCTTGGCGGGAGCAGATACGCAGTATTTT.

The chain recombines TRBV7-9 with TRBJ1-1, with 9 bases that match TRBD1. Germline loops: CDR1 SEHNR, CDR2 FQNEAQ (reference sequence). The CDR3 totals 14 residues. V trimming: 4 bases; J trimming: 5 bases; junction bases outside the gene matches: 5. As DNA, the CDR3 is TGTGCCAGCAGCTCACAGGGGGCATTTACTGAAGCTTTCTTT. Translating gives CASSSQGAFTEAFF. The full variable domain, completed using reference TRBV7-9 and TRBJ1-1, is DTGVSQNPRHKITKRGQNVTFRCDPISEHNRLYWYRQTLGQGPEFLTYFQNEAQLEKSRLLSDRFSAERPKGSFSTLEIQRTEQGDSAMYLCASSSQGAFTEAFFGQGTRLTVV.